The rows below give T cell receptor beta chains drawn from one sample of a study of blood T cell repertoires in COVID-19. Assay used: immunoSEQ multiplex PCR; TCRdb lists only in-frame clones, some missing. The sample has more than 200,000 clones, about four fifths seen once. The source material was peripheral blood. These receptors all come from a man aged 50-60 years with active or convalescent COVID-19. CDR3s leave out the opening cysteine and the closing phenylalanine or tryptophan.

j_call v_call cdr3_aa
TRBJ2-1 TRBV12-3/TRBV12-4 ASSIRLITQF
TRBJ2-2 TRBV5-4 ASSLAGVTGELF
TRBJ1-5 TRBV2 ASTRDRGHNQPQH
TRBJ1-4 TRBV6-6 ASIRGDGKLF
TRBJ1-4 TRBV27 ASSLSGVEKLF
TRBJ2-7 TRBV29-1 SVVTGGSYEQY
TRBJ2-2 TRBV19 ASGLTGVFTGELF
TRBJ1-6 TRBV5-1 ASSLAVDSNSPLH
TRBJ1-1 TRBV5-1 ASRSTGGFTEAF
TRBJ2-7 TRBV19 ASSIKSVLGELY
TRBJ1-5 TRBV27 ASSFGSQYNQPQH
TRBJ1-4 TRBV28 ASSLPINRGWDEKLF
TRBJ1-1 TRBV19 ASTQGAQAF
TRBJ1-6 TRBV27 ASTTRTGNNSPLH
TRBJ1-6 TRBV7-8 ASSSLSQGQVDNSPLH
TRBJ2-1 TRBV9 ASSVGDSSYNEQF
TRBJ1-1 TRBV10-3 AISPQGQGGTEAF
TRBJ1-1 TRBV2 ASSVFKQGNTEAF
TRBJ1-1 TRBV13 ASSLDGGATEAF
TRBJ1-5 TRBV12-1 ASSLAGGTEKPQH
TRBJ1-2 TRBV29-1 SVEMGAYGYT
TRBJ1-2 TRBV27 ASSPSDRTPGYGYT
TRBJ2-7 TRBV3-1/TRBV3-2 ASSQSRASYEQY
TRBJ1-1 TRBV19 ASDQTGENTEAF
TRBJ2-1 TRBV4-1 ASSQVGGANEQF
TRBJ1-3 TRBV5-6 ASSGQGARNTIY
TRBJ2-7 TRBV5-1 ASGRGQGPYEQY
TRBJ2-7 TRBV28 ASSFKISLDRFAYEQY
TRBJ2-5 TRBV6-6 ASRSGQAGIVETQY